A selection of T cell receptor beta chains follows, all from one sample in a study of blood T cells in healthy people across ages. Each CDR3 protein is one row after TCRdb ran MiXCR on the 5' RACE reads. The top ten hold about a sixth of the sample, which has hundreds of thousands of distinct CDR3 sequences, 25% to 35% seen once. The sequenced sample was blood. The receptor source for this set is an elderly woman in good health. CDR3s include the opening cysteine and the closing phenylalanine or tryptophan. Fields, in order: CDR3 protein, CDR3 DNA, D gene, clone size, J gene, V gene. The D gene is left open where the match is weak. Clone size is stated in some rows and not others, as once, few, many or a class when expanded.

CDR3 protein: CAWSFGRATEAFF
CDR3 DNA: TGTGCCTGGAGTTTCGGCAGGGCCACTGAAGCTTTCTTT
D gene: -
clone size: -
J gene: TRBJ1-1
V gene: TRBV30

CDR3 protein: CAISESGTGFEGYTF
CDR3 DNA: TGTGCCATCAGTGAGTCCGGGACAGGGTTTGAGGGCTACACCTTC
D gene: TRBD1
clone size: -
J gene: TRBJ1-2
V gene: TRBV10-3

CDR3 protein: CASSLSPSKETQYF
CDR3 DNA: TGTGCCAGCAGCTTATCCCCCAGCAAAGAGACCCAGTACTTC
D gene: -
clone size: many
J gene: TRBJ2-5
V gene: TRBV7-3

CDR3 protein: CASSLTRAGARSSYNEQFF
CDR3 DNA: TGTGCCAGCAGCTTAACCCGAGCGGGGGCTCGGAGCTCCTACAATGAGCAGTTCTTC
D gene: TRBD2
clone size: many
J gene: TRBJ2-1
V gene: TRBV11-2

CDR3 protein: CASSRGQGIRGYTF
CDR3 DNA: TGTGCCAGCAGTCGTGGACAGGGCATCCGTGGCTACACCTTC
D gene: TRBD1
clone size: -
J gene: TRBJ1-2
V gene: TRBV28

CDR3 protein: CATSSLAGGWSYNEQYF
CDR3 DNA: TGTGCCACCTCGTCGCTAGCGGGGGGGTGGTCCTACAATGAGCAGTACTTC
D gene: TRBD2
clone size: few
J gene: TRBJ2-7
V gene: TRBV6-2/TRBV6-3

CDR3 protein: CASLTANTGELFF
CDR3 DNA: TGTGCCAGCTTGACAGCGAACACCGGGGAGCTGTTTTTT
D gene: -
clone size: -
J gene: TRBJ2-2
V gene: TRBV18

CDR3 protein: CASRPRDREETQYF
CDR3 DNA: TGTGCCAGCAGACCCCGGGACAGGGAAGAGACCCAGTACTTC
D gene: TRBD1
clone size: many
J gene: TRBJ2-5
V gene: TRBV7-9

CDR3 protein: CASRLAGGGVYEQFF
CDR3 DNA: TGTGCCAGCAGATTAGCGGGGGGCGGGGTCTATGAGCAGTTCTTC
D gene: TRBD2
clone size: -
J gene: TRBJ2-1
V gene: TRBV6-6

CDR3 protein: CASSQEVVGDTEAFF
CDR3 DNA: TGTGCCAGCAGCCAAGAGGTGGTAGGCGACACTGAAGCTTTCTTT
D gene: -
clone size: -
J gene: TRBJ1-1
V gene: TRBV3-1

CDR3 protein: CSASWGGDIQGGGEKLFF
CDR3 DNA: TGCAGTGCTAGTTGGGGCGGGGACATACAGGGAGGCGGTGAAAAACTGTTTTTT
D gene: -
clone size: -
J gene: TRBJ1-4
V gene: TRBV20-1

CDR3 protein: CASSYTPGLADTDTQYF
CDR3 DNA: TGCGCCAGCAGCTACACCCCGGGACTAGCGGACACAGATACGCAGTATTTT
D gene: TRBD2
clone size: -
J gene: TRBJ2-3
V gene: TRBV4-1

CDR3 protein: CSSGPTGETQYF
CDR3 DNA: TGCAGTTCGGGACCGACGGGAGAGACCCAGTACTTC
D gene: -
clone size: many
J gene: TRBJ2-5
V gene: TRBV20-1

CDR3 protein: CASSIRDRGNEQYF
CDR3 DNA: TGTGCCAGCAGCATCCGGGACAGGGGCAATGAGCAGTACTTC
D gene: TRBD1
clone size: few
J gene: TRBJ2-5
V gene: TRBV7-8

CDR3 protein: CASSSRLAGRRVTDTQYF
CDR3 DNA: TGTGCCAGCAGCTCCCGACTAGCGGGGAGGAGGGTAACAGATACGCAGTATTTT
D gene: TRBD2
clone size: -
J gene: TRBJ2-3
V gene: TRBV7-2

CDR3 protein: CASSAGDRLIDEQFF
CDR3 DNA: TGTGCCAGCAGCGCCGGGGACAGGTTAATCGATGAGCAGTTCTTC
D gene: TRBD1
clone size: many
J gene: TRBJ2-1
V gene: TRBV9

CDR3 protein: CASSTGLGLYNEQFF
CDR3 DNA: TGCGCCAGCAGCACGGGACTAGGACTATACAATGAGCAGTTCTTC
D gene: TRBD2
clone size: -
J gene: TRBJ2-1
V gene: TRBV5-1

CDR3 protein: CASRLMDTALYNEQFF
CDR3 DNA: TGTGCCAGCAGGCTCATGGATACAGCTCTCTACAATGAGCAGTTCTTC
D gene: -
clone size: few
J gene: TRBJ2-1
V gene: TRBV21-1

CDR3 protein: CASSYSGGRYEQYF
CDR3 DNA: TGTGCCAGCAGTTACTCGGGGGGGAGATACGAGCAGTACTTC
D gene: TRBD2
clone size: many
J gene: TRBJ2-7
V gene: TRBV6-2/TRBV6-3

CDR3 protein: CASSETSGGAGANEQFF
CDR3 DNA: TGTGCCAGCAGTGAGACTAGCGGGGGGGCTGGGGCCAATGAGCAGTTCTTC
D gene: TRBD2
clone size: many
J gene: TRBJ2-1
V gene: TRBV25-1

CDR3 protein: CSAPWTGETQYF
CDR3 DNA: TGCAGTGCTCCCTGGACAGGGGAGACCCAGTACTTC
D gene: TRBD1
clone size: many
J gene: TRBJ2-5
V gene: TRBV20-1

CDR3 protein: CASRPRGDSYEQYF
CDR3 DNA: TGTGCCAGCAGACCGCGTGGGGACAGTTACGAGCAGTACTTC
D gene: TRBD1
clone size: many
J gene: TRBJ2-7
V gene: TRBV27

CDR3 protein: CASSVTGTSNEKLFF
CDR3 DNA: TGTGCCAGCAGCGTAACCGGGACGTCTAATGAAAAACTGTTTTTT
D gene: -
clone size: few
J gene: TRBJ1-4
V gene: TRBV9

CDR3 protein: CSARVASGGPTYEQYF
CDR3 DNA: TGCAGTGCTAGGGTAGCTAGCGGGGGGCCGACCTACGAGCAGTACTTC
D gene: TRBD2
clone size: many
J gene: TRBJ2-7
V gene: TRBV20-1

CDR3 protein: CASSLGSSGVTGELFF
CDR3 DNA: TGTGCCAGCAGCTTAGGGTCTAGCGGAGTCACCGGGGAGCTGTTTTTT
D gene: TRBD2
clone size: many
J gene: TRBJ2-2
V gene: TRBV7-2

CDR3 protein: CSVTGVVGNIQYF
CDR3 DNA: TGCAGTGTCACGGGGGTGGTCGGGAACATTCAGTACTTC
D gene: -
clone size: many
J gene: TRBJ2-4
V gene: TRBV20-1

CDR3 protein: CASSPGQATDMQYF
CDR3 DNA: TGTGCCAGCAGTCCGGGACAAGCCACAGATATGCAGTATTTT
D gene: -
clone size: -
J gene: TRBJ2-3
V gene: TRBV2

CDR3 protein: CASSVAGGLADTQYF
CDR3 DNA: TGTGCCAGCAGCGTAGCGGGGGGTCTGGCAGATACGCAGTATTTT
D gene: TRBD2
clone size: many
J gene: TRBJ2-3
V gene: TRBV9

CDR3 protein: CASSQALAGGGEQYF
CDR3 DNA: TGCGCCAGCAGCCAAGCACTAGCGGGGGGCGGCGAGCAGTACTTC
D gene: TRBD2
clone size: -
J gene: TRBJ2-7
V gene: TRBV4-1

CDR3 protein: CASSTGDDYNEQYF
CDR3 DNA: TGCGCCAGCAGTACAGGGGATGACTACAATGAGCAGTACTTC
D gene: TRBD1
clone size: -
J gene: TRBJ2-7
V gene: TRBV5-1

CDR3 protein: CATSRDFGAEAFF
CDR3 DNA: TGTGCCACCAGCAGAGATTTCGGCGCAGAAGCTTTCTTT
D gene: -
clone size: -
J gene: TRBJ1-1
V gene: TRBV15

CDR3 protein: CASRQGASSYNEQFF
CDR3 DNA: TGTGCCAGCAGACAGGGGGCAAGCTCCTACAATGAGCAGTTCTTC
D gene: TRBD1
clone size: -
J gene: TRBJ2-1
V gene: TRBV2

CDR3 protein: CASRPQGEGENIQYF
CDR3 DNA: TGTGCCAGCAGGCCCCAGGGGGAGGGGGAGAACATTCAGTACTTC
D gene: -
clone size: many
J gene: TRBJ2-4
V gene: TRBV6-5

CDR3 protein: CASSVDPSGGRQETQYF
CDR3 DNA: TGTGCCAGCAGCGTCGATCCGAGCGGGGGGCGACAAGAGACCCAGTACTTC
D gene: TRBD2
clone size: -
J gene: TRBJ2-5
V gene: TRBV9

CDR3 protein: CASSQAGSSNQPQHF
CDR3 DNA: TGTGCCAGCAGCCAAGCAGGGTCGAGCAATCAGCCCCAGCATTTT
D gene: -
clone size: many
J gene: TRBJ1-5
V gene: TRBV7-2

CDR3 protein: CASSEQGYNEQFF
CDR3 DNA: TGTGCCAGCAGTGAACAGGGTTACAATGAGCAGTTCTTC
D gene: -
clone size: many
J gene: TRBJ2-1
V gene: TRBV2

CDR3 protein: CASIRDRDYGYTF
CDR3 DNA: TGTGCCAGCATTAGGGACAGGGACTATGGCTACACCTTC
D gene: TRBD1
clone size: few
J gene: TRBJ1-2
V gene: TRBV2

CDR3 protein: CAWGQGKANYGYTF
CDR3 DNA: TGTGCCTGGGGACAGGGGAAAGCTAACTATGGCTACACCTTC
D gene: TRBD1
clone size: -
J gene: TRBJ1-2
V gene: TRBV30

CDR3 protein: CASSSNRLGQLWNTEAFF
CDR3 DNA: TGTGCCAGCAGCTCAAATCGATTGGGACAGCTTTGGAACACTGAAGCTTTCTTT
D gene: TRBD1
clone size: many
J gene: TRBJ1-1
V gene: TRBV7-9

CDR3 protein: CASSLGGLEQFF
CDR3 DNA: TGTGCCAGCAGCTTAGGAGGGCTTGAGCAGTTCTTC
D gene: -
clone size: -
J gene: TRBJ2-1
V gene: TRBV7-2